Listed below are T cell receptor beta chains from one sample, sequenced in a study of T cell responses to AZD1222 COVID-19 vaccine. The protocol was immunoSEQ multiplex PCR, while the TCRdb copy is restricted to in-frame clones and leaves out a portion. The table shows some 96,000 clones, with about nine tenths occurring only once. The sample consisted of peripheral blood, taken on day 0 of AZD1222 vaccination. The receptors stem from an adult in good health. Both conserved end residues are part of each CDR3. The order of the fields is J gene, V gene, CDR3 protein.

J gene: TRBJ2-3
V gene: TRBV6-5
CDR3 protein: CASSYTGQGTDTQYF

J gene: TRBJ1-1
V gene: TRBV19
CDR3 protein: CASSLNPDRGGRNTEAFF

J gene: TRBJ1-1
V gene: TRBV6-5
CDR3 protein: CASSYSTGGSGTEAFF

J gene: TRBJ2-3
V gene: TRBV4-3
CDR3 protein: CASSRTSGYTDTQYF

J gene: TRBJ2-1
V gene: TRBV19
CDR3 protein: CASSIDQVASGDKDNEQFF

J gene: TRBJ2-3
V gene: TRBV7-9
CDR3 protein: CASSLVQELESNTQYF

J gene: TRBJ1-5
V gene: TRBV7-2
CDR3 protein: CASSFSGARSNQPQHF

J gene: TRBJ2-7
V gene: TRBV5-1
CDR3 protein: CASSLGRQGTHEQYF

J gene: TRBJ2-5
V gene: TRBV6-5
CDR3 protein: CASSYSRTQETQYF

J gene: TRBJ1-1
V gene: TRBV5-1
CDR3 protein: CASSEGTEAFF

J gene: TRBJ2-1
V gene: TRBV10-1
CDR3 protein: CASQKNTRGLDRDDEQFF

J gene: TRBJ1-2
V gene: TRBV19
CDR3 protein: CASTRTKGQGYGYTF

J gene: TRBJ2-7
V gene: TRBV4-2
CDR3 protein: CASSQSLFRAGGGFEQYF

J gene: TRBJ1-1
V gene: TRBV7-2
CDR3 protein: CASSFNQGSTEAFF

J gene: TRBJ2-2
V gene: TRBV11-2
CDR3 protein: CASSLEVGELFF

J gene: TRBJ2-7
V gene: TRBV4-1
CDR3 protein: CASSQDGSGTSGVGQYF

J gene: TRBJ1-4
V gene: TRBV5-6
CDR3 protein: CASSLVETGEKLFF

J gene: TRBJ2-1
V gene: TRBV10-1
CDR3 protein: CASSDPAGEQFF

J gene: TRBJ1-2
V gene: TRBV30
CDR3 protein: CAWSRQGALGYTF

J gene: TRBJ1-1
V gene: TRBV6-5
CDR3 protein: CASSEVDNTEAFF

J gene: TRBJ2-2
V gene: TRBV18
CDR3 protein: CASSPAGATGELFF

J gene: TRBJ1-5
V gene: TRBV24-1
CDR3 protein: CATSDLGPSNQPQHF

J gene: TRBJ1-6
V gene: TRBV28
CDR3 protein: CASSPGTYNSPLHF

J gene: TRBJ1-1
V gene: TRBV6-5
CDR3 protein: CASTRRLGMNTEAFF

J gene: TRBJ2-7
V gene: TRBV27
CDR3 protein: CASRPGGTAHYEQYF

J gene: TRBJ1-1
V gene: TRBV5-1
CDR3 protein: CASSLSDRGYTEAFF

J gene: TRBJ1-4
V gene: TRBV19
CDR3 protein: CASSIGMDRGDEKLFF

J gene: TRBJ1-1
V gene: TRBV6-6
CDR3 protein: CASSYSSGAFF